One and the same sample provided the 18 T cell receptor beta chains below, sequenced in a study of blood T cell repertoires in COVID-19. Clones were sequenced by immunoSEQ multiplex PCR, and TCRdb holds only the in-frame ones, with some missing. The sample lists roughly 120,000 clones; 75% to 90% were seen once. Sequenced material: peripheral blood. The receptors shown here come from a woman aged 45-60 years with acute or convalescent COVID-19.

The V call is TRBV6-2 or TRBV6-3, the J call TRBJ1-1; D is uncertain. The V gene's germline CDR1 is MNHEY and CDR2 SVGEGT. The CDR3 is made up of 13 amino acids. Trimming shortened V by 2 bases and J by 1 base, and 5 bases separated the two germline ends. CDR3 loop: CASSYERNTEAFF. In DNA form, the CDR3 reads TGTGCCAGCAGTTACGAGAGGAACACTGAAGCTTTCTTT.

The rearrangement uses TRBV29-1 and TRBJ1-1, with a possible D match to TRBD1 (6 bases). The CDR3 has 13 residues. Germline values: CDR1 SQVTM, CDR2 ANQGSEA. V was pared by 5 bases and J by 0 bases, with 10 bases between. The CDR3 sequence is CSVSGTLNTEAFF. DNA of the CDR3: TGCAGCGTTTCTGGGACACTGAACACTGAAGCTTTCTTT.

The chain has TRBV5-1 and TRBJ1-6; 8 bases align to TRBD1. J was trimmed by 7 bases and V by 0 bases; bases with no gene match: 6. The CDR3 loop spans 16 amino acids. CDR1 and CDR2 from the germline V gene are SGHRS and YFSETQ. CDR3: CASSLEGQGGNSPLHF. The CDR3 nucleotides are TGCGCCAGCAGCTTGGAAGGACAGGGAGGGAATTCACCCCTCCACTTT.

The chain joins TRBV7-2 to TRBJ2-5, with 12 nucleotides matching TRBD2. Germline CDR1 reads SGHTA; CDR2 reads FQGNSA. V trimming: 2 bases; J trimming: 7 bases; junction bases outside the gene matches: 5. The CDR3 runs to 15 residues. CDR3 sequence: CASSLKPSGRGTQYF. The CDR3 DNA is TGTGCCAGCAGCTTAAAGCCTAGCGGGAGGGGGACCCAGTACTTC.

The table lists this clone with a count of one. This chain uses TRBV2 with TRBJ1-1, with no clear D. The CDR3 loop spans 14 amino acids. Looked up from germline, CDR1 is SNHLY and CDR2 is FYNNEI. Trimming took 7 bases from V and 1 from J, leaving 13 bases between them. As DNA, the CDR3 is TGTGCCAGCACGTATATTACGGGGAACACTGAAGCTTTCTTT. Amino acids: CASTYITGNTEAFF.

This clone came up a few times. This CDR3 reads CASSLEGGRYTEAFF. The CDR3 coding sequence is TGTGCCAGCAGCTTGGAAGGGGGTAGGTACACTGAAGCTTTCTTT. J is TRBJ1-1 and V is TRBV5-5; D possibly corresponds to TRBD1 (6 bases). V lost 0 bases, J lost 3 bases, and 12 bases lay in between. The CDR3 contains 15 residues. Germline-derived CDR1 and CDR2 are SGHKS and YYEKEE (reference sequence).

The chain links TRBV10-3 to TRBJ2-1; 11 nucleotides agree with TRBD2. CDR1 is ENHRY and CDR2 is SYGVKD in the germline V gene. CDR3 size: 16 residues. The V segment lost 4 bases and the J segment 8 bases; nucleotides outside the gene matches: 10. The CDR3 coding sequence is TGTGCCATCAGTGGTTCGGTCCTAGCGGGGGGCGATGAGCAGTTCTTC. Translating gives CAISGSVLAGGDEQFF.

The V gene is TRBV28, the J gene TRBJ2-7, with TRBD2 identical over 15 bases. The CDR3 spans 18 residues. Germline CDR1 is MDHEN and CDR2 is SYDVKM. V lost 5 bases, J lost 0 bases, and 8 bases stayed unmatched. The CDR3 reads CASSPRTSGRAYSYEQYF. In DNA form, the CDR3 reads TGTGCCAGCAGTCCGAGGACTAGCGGGAGGGCCTACTCCTACGAGCAGTACTTC. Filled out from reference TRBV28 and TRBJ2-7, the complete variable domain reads DVKVTQSSRYLVKRTGEKVFLECVQDMDHENMFWYRQDPGLGLRLIYFSYDVKMKEKGDIPEGYSVSREKKERFSLILESASTNQTSMYLCASSPRTSGRAYSYEQYFGPGTRLTVT.

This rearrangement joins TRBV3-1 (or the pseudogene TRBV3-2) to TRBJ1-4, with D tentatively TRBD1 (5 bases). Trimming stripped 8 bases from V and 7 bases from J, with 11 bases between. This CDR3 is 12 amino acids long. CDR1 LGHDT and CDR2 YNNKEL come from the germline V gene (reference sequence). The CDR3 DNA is TGTGCCAGCCGGGCCAGGGCTGAAAAACTGTTTTTT. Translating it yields CASRARAEKLFF.

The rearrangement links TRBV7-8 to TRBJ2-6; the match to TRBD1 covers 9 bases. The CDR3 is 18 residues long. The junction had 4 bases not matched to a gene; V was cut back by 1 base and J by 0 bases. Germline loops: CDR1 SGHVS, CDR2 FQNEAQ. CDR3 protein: CASSLDGQGFSGANVLTF. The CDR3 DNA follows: TGTGCCAGCAGCTTAGACGGACAGGGGTTCTCTGGGGCCAACGTCCTGACTTTC.

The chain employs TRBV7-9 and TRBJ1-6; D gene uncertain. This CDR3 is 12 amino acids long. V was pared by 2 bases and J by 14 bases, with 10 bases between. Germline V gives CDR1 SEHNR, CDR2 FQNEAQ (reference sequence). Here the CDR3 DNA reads TGTGCCAGCAGCTTACCCGCCAACACCCTCCACTTT. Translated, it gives CASSLPANTLHF.

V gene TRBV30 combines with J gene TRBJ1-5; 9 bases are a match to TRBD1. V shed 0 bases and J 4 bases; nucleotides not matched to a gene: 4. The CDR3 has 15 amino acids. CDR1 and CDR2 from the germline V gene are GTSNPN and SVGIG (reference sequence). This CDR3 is CAWSVGQGGNQPQHF. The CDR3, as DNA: TGTGCCTGGAGTGTGGGACAGGGAGGAAATCAGCCCCAGCATTTT.

In nucleotides, the CDR3 is TGTGCCAGCAGGCCCTTCGTGGGAGTGTCCTACAATGAGCAGTTCTTC. This sequence encodes CASRPFVGVSYNEQFF. The chain links TRBV28 to TRBJ2-1, with a weak D call TRBD2 (5 bases). This CDR3 has 16 amino acids. V lost 6 bases to trimming and J lost 1 base, with 16 bases between them. CDR1 and CDR2 from the germline V gene are MDHEN and SYDVKM.

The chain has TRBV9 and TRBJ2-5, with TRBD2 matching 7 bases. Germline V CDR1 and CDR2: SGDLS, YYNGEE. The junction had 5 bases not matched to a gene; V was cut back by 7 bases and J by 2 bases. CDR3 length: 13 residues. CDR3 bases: TGTGCCAGCGCGTCTAGCGGACAAGAGACCCAGTACTTC. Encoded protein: CASASSGQETQYF.

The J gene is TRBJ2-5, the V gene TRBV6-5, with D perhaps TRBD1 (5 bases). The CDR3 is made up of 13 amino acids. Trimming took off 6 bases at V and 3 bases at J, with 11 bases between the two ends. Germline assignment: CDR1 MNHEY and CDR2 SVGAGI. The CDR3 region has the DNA TGTGCCAGCAGGGACGGACATAAAGAGACCCAGTACTTC. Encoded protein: CASRDGHKETQYF.

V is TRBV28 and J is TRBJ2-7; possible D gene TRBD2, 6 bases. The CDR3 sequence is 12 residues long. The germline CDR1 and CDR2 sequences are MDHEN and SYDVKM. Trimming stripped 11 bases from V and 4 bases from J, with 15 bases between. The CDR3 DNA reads TGTGCCGGAGGGGTCTTTGGGTACGAGCAGTACTTC. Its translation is CAGGVFGYEQYF. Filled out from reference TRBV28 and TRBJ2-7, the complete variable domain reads DVKVTQSSRYLVKRTGEKVFLECVQDMDHENMFWYRQDPGLGLRLIYFSYDVKMKEKGDIPEGYSVSREKKERFSLILESASTNQTSMYLCAGGVFGYEQYFGPGTRLTVT.

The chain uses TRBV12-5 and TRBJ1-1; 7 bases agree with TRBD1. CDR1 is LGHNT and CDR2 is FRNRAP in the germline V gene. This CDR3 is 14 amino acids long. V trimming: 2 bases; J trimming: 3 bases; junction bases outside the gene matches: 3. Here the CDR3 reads CASGLNRGHTEAFF. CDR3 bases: TGTGCTAGTGGTTTGAACAGGGGACACACTGAAGCTTTCTTT.

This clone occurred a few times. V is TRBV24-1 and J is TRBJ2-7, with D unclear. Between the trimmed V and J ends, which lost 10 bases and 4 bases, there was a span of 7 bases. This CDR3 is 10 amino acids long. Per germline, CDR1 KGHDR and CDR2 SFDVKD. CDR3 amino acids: CATETYEQYF. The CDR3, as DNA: TGTGCCACTGAGACTTACGAGCAGTACTTC.